These 13 T cell receptor beta chains came from one sample sequenced in a study of beta chain features in type 1 diabetes (dated by TCRdb to between 2018 and 2020). The library was generated by the immunoSEQ multiplex PCR assay. The entire isolated RNA was reverse transcribed using the High Capacity cDNA Reverse Transcription Kit, and thus expressed TCRB transcripts were sequenced. What TCRdb holds here is the immuneACCESS table cut down to in-frame rearrangements. Part of the clones is not present; checked against another copy, under half of the missing clones reflect an unresolved V gene, and the others are unexplained. The sample data list hundreds of thousands of clones, and roughly 13% of these were observed just once. The ten largest clones take up more than 0.015% of the sample. Input material: naive CD4+ T cells from blood. According to the study, the label for this sample's cell subset or site signals: true naive CD4+ T cells. These receptors were obtained from a man between 18 and 29 years old in good health.

The gene calls are TRBV6-6 and TRBJ2-7, with 10 bases fitting TRBD1. Germline lookup yields CDR1 MNHNY and CDR2 SVGAGI (reference sequence). The CDR3 has 12 residues. V gave up 10 bases and J gave up 5 bases; unmatched junction bases: 5. This CDR3 is CAIGTGVHEQYF. The CDR3 region has the DNA TGTGCCATCGGGACAGGGGTTCACGAGCAGTACTTC.

This clone was seen a handful of times. The chain recombines TRBV6-5 with TRBJ2-7, with 7 bases matching TRBD1. J gave up 3 bases and V 6 bases, and 5 bases lay outside the gene matches. Germline assignment: CDR1 MNHEY and CDR2 SVGAGI. This CDR3 has 13 amino acids. The CDR3 DNA sequence: TGTGCCAGCAGGCGGACAGGTTACTACGAGCAGTACTTC. Amino acid sequence: CASRRTGYYEQYF.

This chain links TRBV7-3 with TRBJ2-1; D is perhaps TRBD1 (5 bases). V gave up 5 bases and J gave up 5 bases, with 13 bases separating them. The CDR3 runs 14 residues. Per the germline V gene, CDR1 is SGHTA and CDR2 is FQGTGA. This CDR3 reads CASSLDSLDNEQFF. The CDR3 nucleotides read TGTGCCAGCAGCCTCGACAGTTTAGACAATGAGCAGTTCTTC.

The chain recombines TRBV4-3 with TRBJ2-1; 11 bases are shared with TRBD2. V was clipped by 4 bases and J by 4 bases; unmatched bases: 0. Germline V gives CDR1 LGHNA, CDR2 YSLEER. The CDR3 is made up of 14 amino acids. The CDR3 sequence: CASSRLAGYNEQFF. CDR3 bases: TGCGCCAGCAGCCGACTAGCGGGGTACAATGAGCAGTTCTTC.

The rearrangement joins TRBV5-1 to TRBJ2-7; D perhaps matches TRBD2 (5 bases). The CDR3 totals 12 residues. V shed 0 bases and J shed 7 bases, with 8 bases lying between them. Germline assignment: CDR1 SGHRS and CDR2 YFSETQ. The CDR3 protein is CASSLEQREQYF. CDR3 bases: TGCGCCAGCAGCTTGGAACAGCGGGAGCAGTACTTC.

V usage is TRBV5-6 and J usage is TRBJ2-4; no definite D call. Trimming removed 3 bases at V and 6 bases at J, with 4 bases between. The CDR3 has 11 amino acids. The germline V gene has CDR1 SGHDT and CDR2 YYEEEE. CDR3 sequence (DNA): TGTGCCAGCAGCTGGAGAAACATTCAGTACTTC. Protein sequence: CASSWRNIQYF.

The chain has TRBV28 and TRBJ2-7, with TRBD2 matching over 11 bases. J lost 3 bases, V lost 5 bases, and 6 bases had no gene match. The CDR3 loop spans 15 amino acids. Per the germline V gene, CDR1 is MDHEN and CDR2 is SYDVKM. CDR3 loop: CASSRLAGSFYEQYF. The CDR3 nucleotides read TGTGCCAGCAGTCGACTAGCGGGAAGTTTCTACGAGCAGTACTTC.

V is TRBV6-4 and J is TRBJ2-3; unclear D gene. Germline CDR1 reads MRHNA; CDR2 reads SNTAGT. This CDR3 contains 14 residues. V lost 3 bases to trimming and J lost 2 bases, with 9 bases between them. CDR3 DNA sequence: TGTGCCAGCAGTGAGTCGCGGATCACAGATACGCAGTATTTT. Its translation: CASSESRITDTQYF.

A few counts support this clone. This chain connects TRBV7-3 to TRBJ2-7, with TRBD2 as a possible D gene (6 bases). Germline V gene lookup returns CDR1 SGHTA and CDR2 FQGTGA. Trimming took off 5 bases at V and 6 bases at J, with 14 bases between the two ends. The CDR3 has 13 amino acids. The CDR3, as DNA: TGTGCCAGCAGCCCGGGACCGCGGGGCGAGCAGTACTTC. Translated: CASSPGPRGEQYF.

The rearrangement links TRBV18 to TRBJ2-7, with D uncertain. The CDR3 totals 13 residues. V was pared by 3 bases and J by 1 base, with 7 bases between. Per the germline V gene, CDR1 is KGHSH and CDR2 is LQKENI. CDR3 in amino acids: CASSPPVSYEQYF. In DNA form, the CDR3 reads TGTGCCAGCTCACCTCCCGTTTCCTACGAGCAGTACTTC.

The rearrangement links TRBV4-1 to TRBJ1-4, with a weak D call TRBD1 (6 bases). V was pared by 1 base and J by 7 bases, with 10 bases between. Germline values: CDR1 MGHRA, CDR2 YSYEKL. The CDR3 length is 14 residues. The CDR3 sequence: CASSQGGTTEKLFF. CDR3 coding DNA: TGCGCCAGCAGCCAAGGTGGGACAACTGAAAAACTGTTTTTT.

Here the CDR3 DNA reads TGTGCCAGCAGCGTAGGGGGCTCAGGAGCAAGGACCCAGTACTTC. Translating gives CASSVGGSGARTQYF. The gene calls are TRBV9 and TRBJ2-5; perhaps TRBD1 as D (5 bases). CDR3 size: 15 residues. In germline, CDR1 is SGDLS, CDR2 YYNGEE. The ends were cut back, 0 bases at V and 7 bases at J, with 16 bases in the middle. Complete variable domain (other parts from reference TRBV9 and TRBJ2-5): DSGVTQTPKHLITATGQRVTLRCSPRSGDLSVYWYQQSLDQGLQFLIQYYNGEERAKGNILERFSAQQFPDLHSELNLSSLELGDSALYFCASSVGGSGARTQYFGPGTRLLVL.

The chain employs TRBV4-2 and TRBJ1-5, with D perhaps matching TRBD1 (6 bases). The CDR3 has 16 residues. Trimming pared 0 bases from V and 7 bases from J, leaving 16 bases between. In germline, CDR1 is LGHNA, CDR2 YNFKEQ. CDR3 bases: TGTGCCAGCAGCCAAGATCTTTGGACAGTGGAACAGCCCCAGCATTTT. Translated: CASSQDLWTVEQPQHF.